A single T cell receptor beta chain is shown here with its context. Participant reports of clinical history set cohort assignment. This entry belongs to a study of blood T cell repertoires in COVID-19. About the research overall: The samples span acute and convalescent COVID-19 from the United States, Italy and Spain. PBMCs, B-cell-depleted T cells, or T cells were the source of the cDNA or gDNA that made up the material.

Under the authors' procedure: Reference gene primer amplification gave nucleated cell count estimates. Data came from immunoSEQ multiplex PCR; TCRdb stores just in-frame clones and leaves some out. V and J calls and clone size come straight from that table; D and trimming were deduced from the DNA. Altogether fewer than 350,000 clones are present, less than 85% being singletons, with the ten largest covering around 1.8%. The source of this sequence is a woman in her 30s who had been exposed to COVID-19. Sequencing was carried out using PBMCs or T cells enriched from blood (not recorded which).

The DNA for the CDR3 is TGTGCCAGCAGCCCCGGGACAGGGTATCAGCCCCAGCATTTT. It encodes CASSPGTGYQPQHF. The V and J genes are TRBV14 and TRBJ1-5, with 9 bases identical to TRBD1. Germline V gene sequence: CDR1 SGHDN, CDR2 FVKESK. CDR3 length: 14 amino acids. Trimming cost V 4 bases and J 5 bases; bases outside gene matches: 3.